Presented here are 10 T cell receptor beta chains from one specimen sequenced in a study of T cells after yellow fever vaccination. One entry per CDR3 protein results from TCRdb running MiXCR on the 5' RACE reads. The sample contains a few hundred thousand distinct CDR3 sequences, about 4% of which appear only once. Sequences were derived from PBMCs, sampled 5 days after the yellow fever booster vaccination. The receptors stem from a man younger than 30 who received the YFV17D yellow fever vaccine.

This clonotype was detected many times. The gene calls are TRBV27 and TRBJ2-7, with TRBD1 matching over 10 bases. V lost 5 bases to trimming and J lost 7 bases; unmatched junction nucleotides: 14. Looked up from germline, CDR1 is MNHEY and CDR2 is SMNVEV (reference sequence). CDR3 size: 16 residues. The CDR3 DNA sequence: TGTGCCAGCAGTCCGACCTGGACAGGGGGGGCGGATGAGCAGTACTTC. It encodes CASSPTWTGGADEQYF.

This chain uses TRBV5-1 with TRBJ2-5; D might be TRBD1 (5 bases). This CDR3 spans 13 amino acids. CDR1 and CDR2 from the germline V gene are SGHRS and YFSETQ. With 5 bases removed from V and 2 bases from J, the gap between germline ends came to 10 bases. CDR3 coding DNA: TGCGCCAGCAGTTCGGACAAGCAAGAGACCCAGTACTTC. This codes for CASSSDKQETQYF.

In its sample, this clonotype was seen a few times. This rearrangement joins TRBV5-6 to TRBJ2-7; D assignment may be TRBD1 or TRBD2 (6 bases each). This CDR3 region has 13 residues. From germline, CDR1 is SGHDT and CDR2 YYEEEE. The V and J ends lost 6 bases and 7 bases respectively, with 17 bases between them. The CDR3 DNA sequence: TGTGCCAGCACCCGCCCGGGGGCGAAGGAGCAGTACGTC. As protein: CASTRPGAKEQYV.

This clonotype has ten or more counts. The CDR3 reads CASSSRGVGPYEQYF. For the CDR3, the DNA is TGTGCCAGCAGCTCTCGCGGGGTGGGGCCCTACGAGCAGTACTTC. This sequence joins TRBV27 and TRBJ2-7, with a weak D call TRBD2 (6 bases). Germline loops: CDR1 MNHEY, CDR2 SMNVEV (reference sequence). There are 15 residues in the CDR3. Trimming shortened V by 6 bases and J by 2 bases, and 17 bases separated the two germline ends.

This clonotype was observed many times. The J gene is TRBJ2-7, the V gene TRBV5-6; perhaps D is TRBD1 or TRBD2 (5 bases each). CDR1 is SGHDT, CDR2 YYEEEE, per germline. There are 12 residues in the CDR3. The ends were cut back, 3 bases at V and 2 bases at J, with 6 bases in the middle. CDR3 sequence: CASSWGPYEQYF. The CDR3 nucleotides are TGTGCCAGCAGCTGGGGACCCTACGAGCAGTACTTC.

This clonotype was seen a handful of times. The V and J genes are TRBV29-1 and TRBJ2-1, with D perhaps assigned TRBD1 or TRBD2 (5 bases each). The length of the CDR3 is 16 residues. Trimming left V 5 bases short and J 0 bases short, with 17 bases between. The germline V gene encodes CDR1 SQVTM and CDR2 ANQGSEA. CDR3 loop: CSVSGTEASSYNEQFF. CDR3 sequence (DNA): TGCAGCGTTTCCGGGACGGAGGCGAGCTCCTACAATGAGCAGTTCTTC.

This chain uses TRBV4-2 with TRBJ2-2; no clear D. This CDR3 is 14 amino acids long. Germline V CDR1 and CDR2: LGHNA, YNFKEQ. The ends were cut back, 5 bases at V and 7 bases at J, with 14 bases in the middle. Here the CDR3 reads CASSSAFLGGELFF. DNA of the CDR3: TGTGCCAGCAGCTCAGCGTTTTTAGGCGGGGAGCTGTTTTTT.

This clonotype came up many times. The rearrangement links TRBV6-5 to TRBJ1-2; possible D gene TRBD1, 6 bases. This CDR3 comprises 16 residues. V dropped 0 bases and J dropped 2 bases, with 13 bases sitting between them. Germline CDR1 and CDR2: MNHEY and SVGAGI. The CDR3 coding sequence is TGTGCCAGCAGTTACTCAGGGGGGGCAGGGAACTATGGCTACACCTTC. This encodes CASSYSGGAGNYGYTF.

The CDR3 nucleotides are TGTGCCAGCAGCTGGCGAGCGAGGCGCACTATGAACACTGAAGCTTTCTTT. As protein: CASSWRARRTMNTEAFF. The V gene is TRBV7-2, the J gene TRBJ1-1; no definite D call. Trimming left V 4 bases short and J 0 bases short, with 18 bases between. The CDR3 runs to 17 residues. Germline CDR1 reads SGHTA; CDR2 reads FQGNSA.

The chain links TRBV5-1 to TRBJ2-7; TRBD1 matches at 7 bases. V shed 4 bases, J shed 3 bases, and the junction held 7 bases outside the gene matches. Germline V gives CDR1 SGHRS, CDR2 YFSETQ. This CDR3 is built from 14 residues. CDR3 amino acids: CASSPGTEGYEQYF. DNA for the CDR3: TGCGCCAGCAGCCCGGGGACAGAGGGCTACGAGCAGTACTTC.